This record concerns one T cell receptor (beta chain) sequence. This CDR3 is also generated by other DNA sequences in the sample. The sample belongs to a study of cytomegalovirus exposure and HLA in healthy donors. The PCR ran on 60 Vbeta and 13 Jbeta primers. The table came from immunoSEQ multiplex PCR; TCRdb's copy has only in-frame clones and leaves some out. The table records 220,000 or so clones, 65% to 85% of them present only once. Germline V gene data show CDR1 as LNHDA and CDR2 as SQIVND (reference sequence). The V and J ends lost 5 bases and 3 bases respectively, with 8 bases between them. The CDR3 consists of 13 residues.

Material for sequencing was PBMCs. The sequence came from a man aged 45-65 years in good health and CMV-seronegative. The rearrangement links TRBV19 to TRBJ2-1; D gene unclear. The CDR3 nucleotides are TGTGCCAGTAGTCCGAGCGACTACAATGAGCAGTTCTTC. It encodes CASSPSDYNEQFF.